Listed here are 3 T cell receptor beta chains from one sample, sequenced in a study of blood T cell repertoires in COVID-19 (dated by TCRdb to about 2020). Library creation used the immunoSEQ multiplex PCR assay. The table comes from immuneACCESS by way of TCRdb, which keeps in-frame sequences with V and J called. Part of the clones is missing from these tables; in studies checked, under half for an unresolved V gene and the rest for unknown reasons. The sample has about 270,000 clones on record, around 93% of them singletons. The ten most abundant clones make up about 3% of the sample. Sequencing was done on a sample of PBMCs or T cells enriched from blood (not recorded which). These receptors all stem from a man between 35 and 55 years old who had been exposed to COVID-19.

The chain recombines TRBV21-1 with TRBJ2-7; the table's D gene call, TRBD2, was not cross checked with the DNA. TRBV21-1 is deemed a pseudogene. CDR3 size: 15 residues. Here the CDR3 reads CASSRGLAQEREQYF. CDR3 sequence (DNA): TGTGCCAGCAGCCGTGGACTAGCTCAAGAGCGCGAGCAGTACTTC.

The J gene is TRBJ1-1, the V gene TRBV19; no firm D call. CDR1 is LNHDA, CDR2 SQIVND, per germline (reference sequence). The CDR3 length is 13 residues. The V end was cut by 6 bases, the J end by 1 base, with 9 bases between. As DNA, the CDR3 is TGTGCCAGTAGAAGAACAGAGAACACTGAAGCTTTCTTT. This gives the protein CASRRTENTEAFF.

The chain carries TRBV4-3 and TRBJ2-7; 7 bases are a match to TRBD1. V gave up 3 bases and J gave up 2 bases; unmatched junction bases: 16. The germline CDR1 and CDR2 sequences are LGHNA and YSLEER. The CDR3 totals 18 residues. CDR3 coding DNA: TGCGCCAGCAGCCATGCGACGACGACAGGGAAGGAGACCTACGAGCAGTACTTC. It encodes CASSHATTTGKETYEQYF.